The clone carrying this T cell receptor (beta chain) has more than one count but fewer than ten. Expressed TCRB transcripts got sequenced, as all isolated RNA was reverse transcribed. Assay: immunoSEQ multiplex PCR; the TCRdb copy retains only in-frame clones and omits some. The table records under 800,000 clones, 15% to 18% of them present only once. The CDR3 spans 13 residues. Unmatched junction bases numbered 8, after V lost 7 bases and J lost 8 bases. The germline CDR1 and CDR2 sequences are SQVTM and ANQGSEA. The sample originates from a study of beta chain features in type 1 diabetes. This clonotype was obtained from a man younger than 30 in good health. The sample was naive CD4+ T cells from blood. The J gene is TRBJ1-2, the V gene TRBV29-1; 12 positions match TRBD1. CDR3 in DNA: TGCAGCGCTGCGGGACAGGGGGCTTTGGGCTACACCTTC. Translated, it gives CSAAGQGALGYTF.